This T cell receptor beta chain stems from a study of cytomegalovirus exposure and HLA in healthy donors (dated by TCRdb to about 2017). General notes on the study: According to an earlier analysis of a few hundred of the donors, some 170 million T cells yielded 90 million to 130 million unique TCR beta sequences and approximately 280 Gb of sequence data. Of the 350 to 450 genotyped donors, 65% to 90% fell in the genetic ancestry cluster associated with self-reported Caucasian donors. The study aimed to test whether cataloging public T cell receptors could reveal signatures of past pathogen exposure. Donor age, sex, ethnicity and CMV serostatus were compiled alongside the repertoire data. Across around 400 genotyped donors of the cohort, an average of about 240,000 unique TCR beta nucleotide sequences per donor were sequenced, and 15% to 20% of those sequences were non-productive. Typing coverage differed by locus: A, B, C, DRB1 and DQB1 were typed in roughly 629-630 donors, DQA1 in 522, DPA1 in 606, and DPB1 in around 490. HLA typing covered class I and class II loci at four-digit resolution. The study combined high-throughput TCR immunosequencing, statistical association of individual TCRs with disease status, and machine learning to predict cytomegalovirus infection status. In a later analysis, previously published TCR beta repertoires from 666 donors were re-analyzed and high-resolution HLA genotyping was added so that TCR occurrence patterns could be studied. Every discovery cohort repertoire had been produced on one sequencing platform. Roughly 300 gigabases of sequencing data and approximately 85 million unique TCR sequences were included in an early release covering about 700 HLA-typed donors. Because of strong linkage in the cohort, four to six DR-DQ haplotypes were treated as single units for association and clustering. The study profiled the T cell repertoires of 500 to 800 subjects by immunosequencing and related them to cytomegalovirus serostatus. Genome-wide SNP genotypes for about 60% of the roughly 700 donors were used in a later genetic analysis, which treated that subset as a discovery cohort. Rather than using new phenotypic data, the later analysis identified candidate immune exposures from TCR beta sequences and from how often those sequences occurred across donors. Along with the roughly 700-subject first cohort, a separate validation cohort of around 110 different subjects was used. In an earlier analysis of about 590 of the donors, high-throughput TCR beta sequencing was used to judge whether each TCR beta V gene segment behaved as functional or pseudogenic. Here is what the overall study found, with its caveats: An association between a missense DCLRE1C variant and V-gene and J-gene trimming of TCR beta chains was found in a later genetic analysis and replicated in an independent cohort. The 87-base-pair reads could not distinguish some IMGT-functional V segments, including TRBV6-2 and TRBV6-3, so those segments were excluded. In an earlier analysis of approximately 590 of the donors, most TCR beta V segments appeared in productive rearrangements about 87% or about 30% of the time, broadly matching IMGT annotations. The earlier analysis of some 560 of the donors excluded roughly 17 rarely observed V segments, including chromosome 9 orphons, because counts were too low. It was suggested by the authors that the approach could potentially be generalized to other disease states and immunological phenotypes. A further reported finding was that TCR beta sequences accurately predicted the HLA-A and HLA-B alleles for most subjects in the first cohort. In vitro tests confirmed that a few of the cytomegalovirus-associated TCR beta chains recognize cytomegalovirus antigens. A cluster of highly shared sequence variants was judged likely to represent a technical artifact of the sequencing pipeline. In a later analysis, several top co-occurrence clusters were reported to appear linked to parvovirus B19, influenza, CMV and Epstein-Barr virus. Compared with the approximately 600-donor mean, donors in an Asian-associated ancestry cluster had fewer N-insertions in productive TCRs, according to a later genetic analysis. Linkage disequilibrium might explain the correlated functional status among segregating V segments, but an unknown experimental factor could not be excluded. At a false discovery rate of 0.05, a later analysis linked 15,000 to 20,000 TCR beta sequences to specific HLA alleles. Most TCR sequences were seen in very few donors, while some public TCRs were found in many individuals. The study gave a list of under 200 TCR beta chains associated with cytomegalovirus. Roughly uniform sequencing depth across donors was assumed in presence/absence analyses, although this assumption may not hold. HLA typing was unavailable for some donors at each locus, so association tests used only the typed subset. In a later analysis, HLA-associated TCR beta chains showed more clonal expansion and lower generation probabilities than non-associated chains that were equally common. According to a later analysis, most CMV-associated TCR beta chains appeared to be HLA-restricted, and the HLA associations seemed to be driven largely by CMV exposure. The cohort was sequenced for TCR beta chains only, and without alpha or paired-chain data the features that could be detected were limited. Immune exposure information for the cohort was limited to CMV serostatus. A later analysis found that TCR association rates varied across HLA loci, with DRB1 alleles showing the most associated TCRs and HLA-C alleles the fewest. The classifier was reported to diagnose cytomegalovirus status with high specificity and sensitivity in both the original and validation cohorts. Assigning TCR associations to individual alleles was difficult when HLA alleles, especially DR and DQ, strongly co-occurred.

Libraries were constructed by the immunoSEQ multiplex PCR assay. For the multiplex PCR, a mixture combining 60 forward primers for TCR Vbeta segments and 13 reverse primers for TCR Jbeta segments was used. A multiplex PCR assay on genomic DNA amplified the CDR3 region of rearranged TCR beta genes. The amplified TCR beta libraries were sequenced on the Illumina HiSeq System as 87-base-pair reads. For the original study's pipeline: A later analysis counted about 80 million unique TCR beta chains across the 666 repertoires, and roughly 9.9 million of these chains were shared by at least two donors. To remove PCR and sequencing errors, raw reads were error-corrected and collapsed into unique sequences using a nearest-neighbor algorithm that merged closely related sequences. Alignment of CDR3 sequences to IMGT reference sequences was used to assign V, D and J gene segments. For a sequence to be retained, a match of at least six nucleotides was required to both a V gene segment and a J gene segment. A rearrangement was called productive if the CDR3 had no stop codons and remained in frame with V and J, and every other rearrangement was called non-productive. Following IMGT convention, CDR3 was defined as the stretch from the second conserved V-encoded cysteine up to the conserved J-encoded phenylalanine. The earlier analysis of about 570 of the donors excluded any sequence lacking an unambiguous match to a single V gene segment. An earlier analysis of 587 of the donors called V segments functional above 56.7% productive rearrangements and segregating when the between-donor standard deviation exceeded 5%. A statistical classification framework was built for diagnosing cytomegalovirus status from the catalog of TCR beta chain sequences. In a later analysis, TCR nucleotide sequences were compared against IMGT/GENE-DB human TR gene sequences so that V and J genes could be assigned. Using the TCRdist pipeline, a later analysis assigned CDR3 sequences along with most-parsimonious VDJ recombination scenarios. In a later analysis, every TCR beta chain was defined by the combination of its CDR3 amino acid sequence and its V-gene family, and reads without a unique V-gene family were dropped. In a later analysis, fewer than 600 highly shared, low-generation-probability nucleotide sequences were removed to address suspected cross-contamination and a sequencing artifact. In a later analysis, a clonal expansion index was calculated for each public chain from normalized within-repertoire ranks of inferred template counts. A later analysis computed generation probabilities with a VDJ recombination model fitted to out-of-frame rearrangements, and checked the results against IGoR. A later analysis scored TCR-TCR, TCR-HLA and TCR-CMV co-occurrence with hypergeometric tests, applying a repertoire-size bias correction to TCR pairs. A later analysis estimated false discovery rates by permuting HLA or CMV assignments 20 times. In a later analysis, co-occurring TCRs were grouped with DBSCAN, and TCRdist sequence similarity was added when clustering was performed within HLA-allele-positive subsets. For co-occurrence clustering, repertoires with fewer than 30,000 or more than 120,000 public chains were excluded, along with 4 to 6 repertoires with anomalous nucleotide sharing. What TCRdb holds here is the immuneACCESS table cut down to in-frame rearrangements. Part of the clones is not present; checked against another copy, under half of the missing clones reflect an unresolved V gene, and the others are unexplained. V, J and clone size reflect that table, while D and trimming were determined from the DNA. For this sample there are approximately 240,000 clones; about 80% appear just once. The ten most abundant clones make up less than 3.5% of the sample.

In total, approximately 700 healthy bone marrow donors made up the cohort. All cohort members were sampled while nominally healthy, although unrecorded immune exposures were likely present. The donor tested CMV seropositive and was one of the 289 seropositive cohort members. A peripheral blood sample was collected from each donor, and TCR beta sequencing was performed on peripheral blood mononuclear cells. The Qiagen DNeasy Blood Extraction Kit was used to extract genomic DNA from the blood cell samples. About this clone itself: Which antigen it targets is not known. The record has no base qualities; no much larger clone is one base away.

CDR1 and CDR2, per the germline V gene, are KGHSH and LQKENI. V lost 6 bases and J lost 3 bases; the stretch between them is 8 bases long. The CDR3 contains 12 residues, cysteine and phenylalanine counted. Only the CDR3 region is kept as DNA, spanning 36 bases read in frame from base 1. The sample consisted of PBMCs. The chain was built from TRBV18 and TRBJ2-5; no D gene call is confident. The origin of this receptor is an older woman in good health and CMV-seropositive. The CDR3 has the sequence CASSPEKETQYF. The nucleotides read TGTGCCAGCTCCCCAGAGAAAGAGACCCAGTACTTC.